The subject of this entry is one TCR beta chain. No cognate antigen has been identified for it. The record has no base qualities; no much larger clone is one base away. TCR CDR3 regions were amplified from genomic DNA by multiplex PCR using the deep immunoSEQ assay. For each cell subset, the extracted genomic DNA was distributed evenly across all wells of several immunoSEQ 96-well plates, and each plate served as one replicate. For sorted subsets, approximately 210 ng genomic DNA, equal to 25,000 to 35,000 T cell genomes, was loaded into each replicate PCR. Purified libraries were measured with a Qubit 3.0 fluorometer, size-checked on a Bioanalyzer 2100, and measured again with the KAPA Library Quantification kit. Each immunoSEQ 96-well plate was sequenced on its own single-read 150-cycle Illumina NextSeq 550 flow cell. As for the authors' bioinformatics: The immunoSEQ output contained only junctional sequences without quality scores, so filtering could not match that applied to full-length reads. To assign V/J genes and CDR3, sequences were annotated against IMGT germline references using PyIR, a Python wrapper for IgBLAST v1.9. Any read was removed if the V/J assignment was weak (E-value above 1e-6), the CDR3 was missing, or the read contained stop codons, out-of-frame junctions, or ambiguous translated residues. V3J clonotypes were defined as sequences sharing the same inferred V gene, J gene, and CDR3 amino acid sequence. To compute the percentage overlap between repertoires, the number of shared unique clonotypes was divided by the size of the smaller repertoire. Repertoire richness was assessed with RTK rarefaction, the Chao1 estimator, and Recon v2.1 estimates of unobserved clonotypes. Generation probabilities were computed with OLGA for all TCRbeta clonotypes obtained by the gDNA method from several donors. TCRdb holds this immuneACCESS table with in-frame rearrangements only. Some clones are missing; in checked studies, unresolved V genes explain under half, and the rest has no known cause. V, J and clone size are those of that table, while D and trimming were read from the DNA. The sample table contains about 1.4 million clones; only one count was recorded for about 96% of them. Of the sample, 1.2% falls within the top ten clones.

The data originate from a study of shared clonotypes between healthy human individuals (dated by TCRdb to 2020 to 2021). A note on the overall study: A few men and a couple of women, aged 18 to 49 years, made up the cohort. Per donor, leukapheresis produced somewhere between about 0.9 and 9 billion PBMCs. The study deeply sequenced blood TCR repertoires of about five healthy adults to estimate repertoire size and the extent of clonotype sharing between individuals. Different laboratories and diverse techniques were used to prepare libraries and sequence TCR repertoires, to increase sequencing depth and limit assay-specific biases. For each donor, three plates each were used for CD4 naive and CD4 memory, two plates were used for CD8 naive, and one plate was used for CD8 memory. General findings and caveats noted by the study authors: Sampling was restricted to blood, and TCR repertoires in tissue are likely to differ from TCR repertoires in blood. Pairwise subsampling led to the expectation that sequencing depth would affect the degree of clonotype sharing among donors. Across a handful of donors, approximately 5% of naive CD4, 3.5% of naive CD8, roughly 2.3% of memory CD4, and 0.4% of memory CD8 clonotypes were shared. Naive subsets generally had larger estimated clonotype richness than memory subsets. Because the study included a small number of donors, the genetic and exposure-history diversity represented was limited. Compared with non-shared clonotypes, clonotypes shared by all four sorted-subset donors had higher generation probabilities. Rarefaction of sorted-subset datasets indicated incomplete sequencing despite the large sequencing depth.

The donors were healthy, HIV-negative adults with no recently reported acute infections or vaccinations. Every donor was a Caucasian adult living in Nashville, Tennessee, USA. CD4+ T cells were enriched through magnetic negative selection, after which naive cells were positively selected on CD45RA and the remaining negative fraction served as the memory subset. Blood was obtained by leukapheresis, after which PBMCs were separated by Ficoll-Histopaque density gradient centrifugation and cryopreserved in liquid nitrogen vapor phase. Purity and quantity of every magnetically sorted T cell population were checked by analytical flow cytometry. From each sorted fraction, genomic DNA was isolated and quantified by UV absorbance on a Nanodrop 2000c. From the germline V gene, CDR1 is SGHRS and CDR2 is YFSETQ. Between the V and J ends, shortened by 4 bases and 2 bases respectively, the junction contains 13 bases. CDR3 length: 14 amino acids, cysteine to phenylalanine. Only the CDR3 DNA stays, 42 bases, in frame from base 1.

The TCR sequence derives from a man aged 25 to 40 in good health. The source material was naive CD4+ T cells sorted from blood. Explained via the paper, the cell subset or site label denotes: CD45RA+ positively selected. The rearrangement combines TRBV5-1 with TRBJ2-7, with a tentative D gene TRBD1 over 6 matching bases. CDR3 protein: CASSTAQGPYEQYF. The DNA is TGCGCCAGCAGCACCGCACAGGGCCCCTACGAGCAGTACTTC.